These T cell receptor beta chains were read from a single sample in a study of T cell repertoires in cytomegalovirus infection. TCRdb re-derived calls from the reads in MiXCR, one entry per CDR3 protein. The sample has approximately 730,000 distinct CDR3 sequences; roughly 29% are singletons. The antigens of these receptors remain unknown. The sample consisted of cultured CD8+ T cells from PBMCs, taken from culture after CMV antigen stimulation. These receptors originate from a human donor in good health (CMV status not recorded). Some clones in this sample may be carry-over from other donors' samples. CDR3s include the opening cysteine and the closing phenylalanine or tryptophan. A D gene is named only where the DNA matches it firmly. A row's size may be missing; if present it is once, few, many or a size class.

v_gene	len	abundance	d_gene	j_gene	CDR3aa
TRBV25-1	14	.	.	TRBJ1-5	CASKSRGSNQPQHF
TRBV5-1	13	once	.	TRBJ1-6	CASSWDVQSPLHF
TRBV28	16	.	.	TRBJ1-1	CASIQARDPRDTEAFF
TRBV7-9	16	few	TRBD2	TRBJ2-3	CASTPAGGAGGDTQYF
TRBV6-4	17	.	TRBD1	TRBJ1-6	CASRPYGGGAGNSPLHF
TRBV7-9	12	few	.	TRBJ1-6	CAGRTYNSPLHF
TRBV6-8	16	.	.	TRBJ2-3	CASSYSAPAATDTQYF
TRBV7-9	12	few	.	TRBJ2-7	CASSKSPYEQYF
TRBV19	14	.	.	TRBJ2-2	CASSIGHLTGELFF
TRBV6-5	15	.	TRBD1	TRBJ1-1	CASSYWEGAGTEAFF
TRBV7-9	15	few	.	TRBJ2-5	CASSLDPDRQETQYF
TRBV10-3	14	few	TRBD1	TRBJ1-2	CAIRNRGQDYGYTF
TRBV7-6	13	few	.	TRBJ1-2	CASSSRDTYGYTF
TRBV11-2	15	.	.	TRBJ1-2	CASSLESAEWDGYTF
TRBV6-2/TRBV6-3	16	few	.	TRBJ2-1	CASSYSEGSSYNEQFF
TRBV29-1	18	.	TRBD1	TRBJ1-2	CSVEWDRGVLGRTYGYTF
TRBV19	14	.	.	TRBJ2-2	CASRGTWNTGELFF
TRBV6-1	13	few	TRBD1	TRBJ2-7	CASNLNRGQEQYF
TRBV19	15	few	.	TRBJ1-3	CASSIRVFSGNTIYF
TRBV9	15	.	.	TRBJ2-3	CASSVEGLTTDTQYF